This TCR beta chain stems from a study of T cells in Graves' hyperthyroidism and ophthalmopathy (dated by TCRdb to the late 2010s). In the study overall: Peripheral blood was sampled at the time of initial diagnosis, prior to any treatment. TCR V-J signatures able to tell the groups apart were searched for in a discovery cohort of approximately 95 patients, of whom more than 40 had Graves' ophthalmopathy and 57 had stable Graves' hyperthyroidism. Prospective prediction of ophthalmopathy was tested in an independent validation cohort consisting of 18 to 20 hyperthyroidism patients and around 17 patients who later progressed to ophthalmopathy. The 75 to 100 discovery patients were randomly split 7:3 into training and test sets. The study also compared thyroid tissue and blood T-cell repertoires from 6 or 7 Graves' hyperthyroidism patients. Once sampling was done, hyperthyroidism patients were given methimazole at a starting dose of 30 mg daily, whereas ophthalmopathy patients were given high-dose intravenous methylprednisolone. TCR Vbeta CDR3 sequencing of fewer than 150 peripheral blood samples (roughly 43 ophthalmopathy, about 80 hyperthyroidism and approximately 17 progressor patients) is reported in the paper.

Moderately to severely active disease, a Clinical Activity Score of at least 3, a NOSPECS grade of at least 4, and a duration under 3 months were present in ophthalmopathy patients. Exclusion was applied to patients with uncontrolled infections, other autoimmune diseases, pregnancy or lactation. Diagnoses were based on clinical symptoms, serum thyroxine and TRAb, thyroid ultrasound and orbital computed tomography. PBMCs were separated from roughly 10 ml of fresh peripheral blood using Ficoll-Paque density gradient centrifugation. Trizol reagent was used to extract total RNA, and RNA quality was then checked on an Agilent 2100 Bioanalyzer. TCR beta CDR3 regions were amplified from RNA transcripts. For the first round of RT-PCR on the TCR CDR3, the HTBI primer set was used together with the Qiagen OneStep RT-PCR kit. A second multiplex PCR round built the libraries, followed by size selection and purification. Libraries were sequenced paired-end with 100 bp reads on an Illumina HiSeq2000. The paper's data handling went like this. SOAPnuke was used to process the raw data, throwing out any read that contained adapters or uncalled bases, had a mean Phred below 15, or lacked an exact constant-primer or identifier match. COPE v1.2.5 was used to merge high-quality paired reads, and clonotypes were defined as unique nucleotide sequences. Clonotypes were aligned to IMGT TRBV, TRBD and TRBJ reference segments using MiTCR v1.1. Analysis was restricted to V-J combinations with a frequency above 0.0001, which covered roughly 99% of repertoires. The TCS score was defined as F50 (clonal expansion) divided by E x V (chaos), with BLOSUM62-based TCRdist calculated between CDR3 peptides within each V-J. Welch's t-statistics and random forest reduced several hundred V-J features to 10 to 15, which were used in a naive Bayes classifier (R e1071). The public reads were quality trimmed at Q25 with fastp and then assembled into clones with MiXCR by TCRdb, keeping productive beta chains. Rows matching on CDR3 protein sequence are summarized as one entry with the most common DNA and genes. V and J calls and clone size were set by TCRdb, not the authors. This sample gives about 500,000 distinct CDR3 sequences in total; about 16% of them show up just once. The leading ten clones occupy about 31% of the sample.

This clonotype occurred a few times. Its antigen remains undetermined. Base qualities are not recorded, but no much larger clone differs from it by a single base. Study-wide conclusions, independent of this receptor: Most expanded thyroid clonotypes (frequency above 0.001) were also detected in blood, suggesting blood repertoires may reflect thyroid immune responses. During validation, the model predicted progression to ophthalmopathy a median of about 6.3 months ahead of onset, with more than 60% sensitivity and around 72% specificity. No statistical method was used to fix the sample size in advance, and group allocation was not hidden from the investigators. Ophthalmopathy was separated from stable hyperthyroidism by a 13 V-J signature model, with about 86% sensitivity and approximately 81% specificity obtained in cross-validation and 80%/75% obtained in testing.

The trim is 8 bases for V and 0 bases for J, with a gap of 13 bases between the germline ends. CDR1 and CDR2 are read off the germline V gene as MNHEY and SVGAGI. The CDR3 measures 14 amino acids from cysteine to phenylalanine. Left in the record is the CDR3 DNA by itself, 42 bases read in frame from the first base. The material sequenced was blood. The chain is assembled from TRBV6-5 and TRBJ1-1; no D gene call is confident. This TCR was sampled from a woman in her 30s with Graves' ophthalmopathy. The CDR3 here reads CASSPPSMNTEAFF. The nucleotide sequence is TGTGCCAGCTCCCCCCCTTCAATGAACACTGAAGCTTTCTTT.